This record looks at one TCR beta chain sequence and its context. V was trimmed by 2 bases and J by 2 bases, leaving 13 bases between them. The CDR3 runs 15 residues. The germline V gene encodes CDR1 MNHNS and CDR2 SASEGT. This record comes from a study of OX40 agonist ivuxolimab in advanced cancers. Some clones are missing from TCRdb's copy, which holds only in-frame ones; the method was immunoSEQ multiplex PCR. The sample carries approximately 81,000 clones, about 88% recorded once. This sequence joins TRBV6-1 and TRBJ2-7; maybe TRBD2 (5 bases). The receptor was isolated from an adult with an advanced solid tumor such as melanoma, head and neck, liver or kidney cancer. The sample was CD4+ or CD8+ T cells sorted from blood, taken in a trial of the OX40 agonist ivuxolimab. The CDR3 spells CASSEPTRATYEQYF. The DNA of the CDR3 is TGTGCCAGCAGTGAACCCACGAGGGCTACCTACGAGCAGTACTTC.